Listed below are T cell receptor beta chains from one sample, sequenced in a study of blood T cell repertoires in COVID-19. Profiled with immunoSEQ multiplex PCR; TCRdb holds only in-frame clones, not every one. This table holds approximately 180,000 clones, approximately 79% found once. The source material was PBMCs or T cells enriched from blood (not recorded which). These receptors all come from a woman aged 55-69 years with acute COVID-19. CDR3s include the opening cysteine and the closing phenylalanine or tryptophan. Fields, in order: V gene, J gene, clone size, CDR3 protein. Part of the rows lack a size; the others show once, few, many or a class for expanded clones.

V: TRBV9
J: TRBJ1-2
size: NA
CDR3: CASSVDGTGLEGYTF

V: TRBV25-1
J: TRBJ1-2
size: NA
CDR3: CASSLPSGFDGYTF

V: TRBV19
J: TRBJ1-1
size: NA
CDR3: CASSPSTGGNTEAFF

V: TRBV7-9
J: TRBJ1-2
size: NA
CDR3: CATRWTAEYGYTF

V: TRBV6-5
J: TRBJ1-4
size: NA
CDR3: CASSPGLINEKLFF

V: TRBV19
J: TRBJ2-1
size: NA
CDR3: CATGSGKGNEQFF

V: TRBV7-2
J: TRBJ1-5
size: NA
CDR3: CASSLETGNQPQHF

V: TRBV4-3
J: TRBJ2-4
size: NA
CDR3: CASSQRGKNIQYF

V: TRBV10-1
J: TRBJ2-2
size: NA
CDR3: CASTAGTNTGELFF

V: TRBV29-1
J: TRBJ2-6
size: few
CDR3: CSVDTSGGGANVLTF

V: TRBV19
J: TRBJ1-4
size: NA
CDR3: CASTGGTTNEKLFF

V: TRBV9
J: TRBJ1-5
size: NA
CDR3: CASSAGEGNNQPQHF

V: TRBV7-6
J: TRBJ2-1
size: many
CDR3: CASSLDVGGPYEQFF

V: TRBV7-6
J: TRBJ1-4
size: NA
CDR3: CASSSGRGISSEKLFF

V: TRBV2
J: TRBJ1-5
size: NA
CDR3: CATYKSGDQPQHF

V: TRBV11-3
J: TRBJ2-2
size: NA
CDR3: CASSLVYSGELFF

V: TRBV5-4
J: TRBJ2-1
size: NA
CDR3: CASSRSLGGGAVNEQFF

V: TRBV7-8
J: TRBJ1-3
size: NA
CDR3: CASSRDRGNTIYF

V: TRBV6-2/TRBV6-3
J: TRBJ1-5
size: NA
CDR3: CASSFTGSGNQPQHF

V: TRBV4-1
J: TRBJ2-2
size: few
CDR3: CASSQEWPGNTGELFF

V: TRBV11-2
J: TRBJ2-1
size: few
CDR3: CASSLDPQDNEQFF

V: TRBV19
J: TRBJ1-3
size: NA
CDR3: CASSTPPDSSGNTIYF

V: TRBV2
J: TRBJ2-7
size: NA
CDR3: CASSRGFSEQYF

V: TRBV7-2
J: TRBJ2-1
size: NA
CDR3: CASISKASGSSYNEQFF

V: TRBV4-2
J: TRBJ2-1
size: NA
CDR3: CASSLATSGSRNEQFF

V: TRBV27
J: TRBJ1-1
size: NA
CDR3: CASRQQGPRAEAFF

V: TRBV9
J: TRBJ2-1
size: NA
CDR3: CASSESGSSYNEQFF